The rows below give T cell receptor beta chains drawn from one sample of a study of blood T cell repertoires in COVID-19. Some clones are missing from TCRdb's copy, which holds only in-frame ones; the method was immunoSEQ multiplex PCR. The sample includes fewer than 110,000 clones, more than 70% seen only once; the top ten take under 14%. The sequencing input was peripheral blood. Receptors originate from a woman in her 30s with acute or convalescent COVID-19. Each CDR3 is given without its conserved first and last residue.

length	J	V	CDR3
13	TRBJ1-6	TRBV5-1	ASRIHGTDNSPLH
14	TRBJ1-5	TRBV27	ASSQYIGSQGQPQH
12	TRBJ1-1	TRBV10-3	AITMGQGSTEAF
12	TRBJ1-5	TRBV5-1	ASSLQGPGEPQH
13	TRBJ2-2	TRBV6-5	ASSNRGTGGRELF
13	TRBJ1-2	TRBV7-9	ASSTTGLANYGYT
12	TRBJ1-1	TRBV27	ASSSRLRNTEAF
10	TRBJ1-6	TRBV27	ASSLLNSPLH
14	TRBJ2-7	TRBV24-1	AHDPRGHRSSYEQY
14	TRBJ2-2	TRBV12-5	ASGLAGTANTGELF
8	TRBJ1-2	TRBV20-1	SAMADGYT
12	TRBJ1-4	TRBV9	ASSMGTGSEKLF
16	TRBJ1-3	TRBV18	ASSPTLAGQKAGNTIY
13	TRBJ1-5	TRBV28	ASSLAQGINQPQH
12	TRBJ1-1	TRBV5-8	ASSLRQEYTEAF
15	TRBJ2-6	TRBV18	ASSPQRGNSGANVLT
15	TRBJ2-1	TRBV10-3	AISGNPGTGAGYEQF
14	TRBJ2-3	TRBV4-2	ASSQVVAGGGDTQY
14	TRBJ2-3	TRBV6-2/TRBV6-3	ASSYYGPAETDTQY
13	TRBJ1-2	TRBV9	ASSVDSETNYGYT
14	TRBJ1-3	TRBV28	ASSFRRGQGGNTIY
10	TRBJ1-2	TRBV19	ASSPRDNGYT
10	TRBJ2-7	TRBV18	ASSSAGDEQY
12	TRBJ1-6	TRBV20-1	SASSRYPDSPLH
12	TRBJ1-4	TRBV20-1	SASRRGGGEKLF
12	TRBJ2-1	TRBV7-7	ASNRQTSYNEQF
10	TRBJ1-5	TRBV2	ASGQPNQPQH
15	TRBJ2-7	TRBV21-1	ASSKDDREREWDEQY
12	TRBJ2-7	TRBV14	ASSPLTDSYEQY
12	TRBJ1-6	TRBV10-1	AGSPGQENSPLH
12	TRBJ1-1	TRBV3-1/TRBV3-2	ASSQPGQNTEAF
9	TRBJ2-7	TRBV20-1	SARGQDRGD
12	TRBJ2-3	TRBV19	ASSTDWVPDTQY
12	TRBJ1-3	TRBV13	ASSLGNSGNTIY
13	TRBJ2-7	TRBV7-2	ASSPSSGAQYEQY
13	TRBJ2-7	TRBV5-1	ASSSDLGAFYEQY